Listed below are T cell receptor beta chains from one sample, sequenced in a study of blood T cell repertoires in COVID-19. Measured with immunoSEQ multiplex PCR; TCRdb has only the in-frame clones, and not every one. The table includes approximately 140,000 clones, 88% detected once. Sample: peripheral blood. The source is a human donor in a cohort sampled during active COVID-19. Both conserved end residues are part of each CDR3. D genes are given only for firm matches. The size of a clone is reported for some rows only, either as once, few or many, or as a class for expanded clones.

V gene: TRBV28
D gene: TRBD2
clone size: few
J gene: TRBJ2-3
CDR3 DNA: TGTGCCAGCAGCCGGGGGGGGACAGATACGCAGTATTTT
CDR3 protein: CASSRGGTDTQYF

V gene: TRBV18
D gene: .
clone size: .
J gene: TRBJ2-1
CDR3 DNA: TGTGCCAGCTCACCAAGGGGGACGCCGGGCATCGATGAGCAGTTCTTC
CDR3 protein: CASSPRGTPGIDEQFF

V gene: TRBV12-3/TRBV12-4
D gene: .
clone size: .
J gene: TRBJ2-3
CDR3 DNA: TGTGCCAGCGGAATTCTTCTAGTGAAGAGTTTT
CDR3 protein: CASGILLVKSF

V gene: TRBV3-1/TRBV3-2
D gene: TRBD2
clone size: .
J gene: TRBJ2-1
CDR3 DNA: TGTGCCAGCAGCCAACTACAACTAGCGGGAGGGCAGGATTTCAATGAGCAGTTCTTC
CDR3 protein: CASSQLQLAGGQDFNEQFF

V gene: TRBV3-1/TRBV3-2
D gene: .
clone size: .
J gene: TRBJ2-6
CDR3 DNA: TGTGCCAGCAACGTGCAGGGTATGGCTGGGGCCAACGTCCTGACTTTC
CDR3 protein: CASNVQGMAGANVLTF

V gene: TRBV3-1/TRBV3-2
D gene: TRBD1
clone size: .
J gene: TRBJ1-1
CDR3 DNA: TGTGCCAGCAGCCTCCGGACAGGGCCCATTAACACTGAAGCTTTCTTT
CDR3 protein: CASSLRTGPINTEAFF

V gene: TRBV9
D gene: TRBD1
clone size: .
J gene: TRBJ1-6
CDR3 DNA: TGTGCCAGCAGCGTAGGGGACAGGACTTATTCACCCCTCCACTTT
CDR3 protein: CASSVGDRTYSPLHF

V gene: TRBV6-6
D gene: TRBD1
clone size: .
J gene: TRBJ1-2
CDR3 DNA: TGTGCCAGCAGTGCCAGGACAGGGGTTAACTATGGCTACACCTTC
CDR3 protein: CASSARTGVNYGYTF

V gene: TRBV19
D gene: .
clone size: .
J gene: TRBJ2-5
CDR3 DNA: TGTGCCAGTAGTCCAGGGTTCGAGACCCAGTACTTC
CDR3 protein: CASSPGFETQYF

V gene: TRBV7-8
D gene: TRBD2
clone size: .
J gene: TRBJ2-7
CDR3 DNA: TGTGCCAGCAGCCATCGGACTAGCGGGAGCTACGAGCAGTACTTC
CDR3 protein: CASSHRTSGSYEQYF

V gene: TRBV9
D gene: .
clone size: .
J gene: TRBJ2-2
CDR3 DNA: TGTGCCAGCAGCGCTGACAGGTTGTCCACCGGGGAGCTGTTTTTT
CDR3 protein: CASSADRLSTGELFF

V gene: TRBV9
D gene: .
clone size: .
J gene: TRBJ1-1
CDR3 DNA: TGTGCCAGCAGCGTATTGGCCTGGAACACTGAAGCTTTCTTT
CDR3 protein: CASSVLAWNTEAFF

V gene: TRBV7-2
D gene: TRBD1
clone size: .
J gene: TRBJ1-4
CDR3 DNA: TGTGCCAGCAGCTTAGTAACAGGGGAGGAAAAACTGTTTTTT
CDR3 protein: CASSLVTGEEKLFF

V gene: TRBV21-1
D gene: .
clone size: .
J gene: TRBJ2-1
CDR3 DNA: TGTGCCAGCAGACCCAGAGGCGTTCAAAAGCTCGTGGGGCTCAATGAGCAGTTCTTC
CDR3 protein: CASRPRGVQKLVGLNEQFF

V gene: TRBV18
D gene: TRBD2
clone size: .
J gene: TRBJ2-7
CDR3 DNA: TGTGCCAGCTCACCCAGGGGGACTAGCGACCCCTACGAGCAGTACTTC
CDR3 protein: CASSPRGTSDPYEQYF

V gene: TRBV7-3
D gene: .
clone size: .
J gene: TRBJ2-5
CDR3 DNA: TGTGCCAGCAGCTCAATACCAGACGGGGAGACCCAGTACTTC
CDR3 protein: CASSSIPDGETQYF

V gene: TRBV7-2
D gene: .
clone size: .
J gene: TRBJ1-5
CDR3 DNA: TGTGCCAGCAGCTTACATTCCGGGAATCAGCCCCAGCATTTT
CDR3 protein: CASSLHSGNQPQHF

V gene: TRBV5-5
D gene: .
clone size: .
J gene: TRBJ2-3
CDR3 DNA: TGTGCCAGCAGCTCATCATTTGGTGGGAACAGGGGCACAGATACGCAGTATTTT
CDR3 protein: CASSSSFGGNRGTDTQYF

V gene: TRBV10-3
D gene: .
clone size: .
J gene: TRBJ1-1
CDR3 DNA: TGTGCCATCAGTGAGTCACAGAAGAACACTGAAGCTTTCTTT
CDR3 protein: CAISESQKNTEAFF

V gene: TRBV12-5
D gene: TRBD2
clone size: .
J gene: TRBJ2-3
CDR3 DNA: TGTGCTAGTGGTTTGATCACTAGCGGGAACACAGATACGCAGTATTTT
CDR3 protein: CASGLITSGNTDTQYF

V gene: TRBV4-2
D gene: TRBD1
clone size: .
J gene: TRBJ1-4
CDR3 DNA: TGTGCCAGCAGCCATCGACCCGGGACAGGGATTGCAACTAATGAAAAACTGTTTTTT
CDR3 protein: CASSHRPGTGIATNEKLFF

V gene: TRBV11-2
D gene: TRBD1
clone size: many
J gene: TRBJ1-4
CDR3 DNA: TGTGCCAGCAGCTTCGGGACAGGGATGGGTGAAAAACTGTTTTTT
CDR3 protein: CASSFGTGMGEKLFF

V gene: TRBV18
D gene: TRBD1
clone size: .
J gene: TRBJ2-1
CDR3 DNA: TGTGCCAGCTCACCTCTCGGACAGGGGCCCAATGAGCAGTTCTTC
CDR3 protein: CASSPLGQGPNEQFF

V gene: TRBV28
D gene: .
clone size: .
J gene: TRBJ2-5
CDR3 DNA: TGTGCCAGCAGTTTATATAGTGTCTCAGAGACCCAGTACTTC
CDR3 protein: CASSLYSVSETQYF

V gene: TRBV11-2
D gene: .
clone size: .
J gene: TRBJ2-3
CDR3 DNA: TGTGCCAGCAGCCTCACAGGGAGCCGTTCAGGGCACACAGATACGCAGTATTTT
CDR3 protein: CASSLTGSRSGHTDTQYF

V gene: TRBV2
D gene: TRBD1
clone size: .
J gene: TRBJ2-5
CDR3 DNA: TGTGCCAGCAGTTCGGACAGGGGACGGGAGACCCAGTACTTC
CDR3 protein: CASSSDRGRETQYF

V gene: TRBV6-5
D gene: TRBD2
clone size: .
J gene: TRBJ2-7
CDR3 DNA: TGTGCCAGCAGTTACTCGTCGGCTAGCGGGAGAGACGAGCAGTACTTC
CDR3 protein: CASSYSSASGRDEQYF

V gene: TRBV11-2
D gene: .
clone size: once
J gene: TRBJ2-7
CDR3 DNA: TGTGCCAGCAGCTCAGGGGTAGGGGCGAGGGTCCCCTACGAGCAGTACTTC
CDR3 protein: CASSSGVGARVPYEQYF

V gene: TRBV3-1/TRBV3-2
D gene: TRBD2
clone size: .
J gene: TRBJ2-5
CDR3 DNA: TGTGCCAGCAGCCAAGGAGCGGGATTAGCCCAAGAGACCCAGTACTTC
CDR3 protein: CASSQGAGLAQETQYF

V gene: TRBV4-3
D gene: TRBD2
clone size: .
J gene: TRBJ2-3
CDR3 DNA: TGCGCCAGCAGCCAAGATTCGGCGGCGGGGGGGCTAGATACGCAGTATTTT
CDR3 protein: CASSQDSAAGGLDTQYF

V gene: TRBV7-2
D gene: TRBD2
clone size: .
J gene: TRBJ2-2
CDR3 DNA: TGTGCCAGCAGCTTAGTTGCGAGCGGGGGCAGCGGGGAGCTGTTTTTT
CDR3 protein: CASSLVASGGSGELFF

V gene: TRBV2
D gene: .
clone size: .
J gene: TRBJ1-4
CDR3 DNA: TGTGCCAGCAGCGCGACAGGTTCGACCCCGCTCTCGAAACTGTTTTTT
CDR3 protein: CASSATGSTPLSKLFF

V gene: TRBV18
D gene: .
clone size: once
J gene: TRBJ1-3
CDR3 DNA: TGTGCCAGCTCACCAGTGAGCCTTCGCTCTGGAAACACCATATATTTT
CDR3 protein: CASSPVSLRSGNTIYF

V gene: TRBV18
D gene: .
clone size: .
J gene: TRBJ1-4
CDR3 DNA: TGTGCCAGCTCACCACTCAACAGGGACGGTGAAAAACTGTTTTTT
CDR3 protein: CASSPLNRDGEKLFF

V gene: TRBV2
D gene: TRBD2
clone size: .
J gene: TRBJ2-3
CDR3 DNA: TGTGCCAGCAGCGAATTTGGCGGGGGGCCAGATACGCAGTATTTT
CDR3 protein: CASSEFGGGPDTQYF

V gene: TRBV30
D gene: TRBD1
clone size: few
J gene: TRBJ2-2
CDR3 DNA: TGTGCCTGGAACATAGACAGGGGTCGAGCCGGGGAGCTGTTTTTT
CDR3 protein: CAWNIDRGRAGELFF

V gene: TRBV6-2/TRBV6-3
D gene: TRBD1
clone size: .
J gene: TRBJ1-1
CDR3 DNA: TGTGCCAGCAGCGATCAGGACAGGGAAGCTTTCTTT
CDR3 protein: CASSDQDREAFF

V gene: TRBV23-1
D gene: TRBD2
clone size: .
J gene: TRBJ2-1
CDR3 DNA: TGCGCCAGCAGTCAACAAGCTTCGGGACTAGTGTACAATGAGCAGTTCTTC
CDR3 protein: CASSQQASGLVYNEQFF

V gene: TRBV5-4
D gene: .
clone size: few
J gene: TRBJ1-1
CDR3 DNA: TGTGCCAGCAGCTTAGACAGGCTGAACACTGAAGCTTTCTTT
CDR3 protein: CASSLDRLNTEAFF

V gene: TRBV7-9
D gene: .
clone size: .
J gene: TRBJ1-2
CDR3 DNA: TGTGCCAGCAGCCCCTTCAGGGGTAACTATGGCTACACCTTC
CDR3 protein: CASSPFRGNYGYTF

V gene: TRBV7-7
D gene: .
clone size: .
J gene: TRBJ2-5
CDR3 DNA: TGTGCTAGCAGCGCCGCCGGGACAATCAAAGAGACCCAGTACTTC
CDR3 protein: CASSAAGTIKETQYF

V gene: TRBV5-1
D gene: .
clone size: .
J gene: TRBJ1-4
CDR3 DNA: TGCGCCAGCAGCTTGGACCCGGCAACTAATGAAAAACTGTTTTTT
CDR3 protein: CASSLDPATNEKLFF

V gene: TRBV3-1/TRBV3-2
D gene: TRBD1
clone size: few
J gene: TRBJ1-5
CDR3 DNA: TGTGCCAGCAGCCAAGACACAGGGGGATGGAGCAATCAGCCCCAGCATTTT
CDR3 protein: CASSQDTGGWSNQPQHF

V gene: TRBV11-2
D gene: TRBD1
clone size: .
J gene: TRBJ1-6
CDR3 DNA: TGTGCCAGCAGCTTAAGGGGACAGGGGGCTTCACCCCTCCACTTT
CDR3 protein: CASSLRGQGASPLHF

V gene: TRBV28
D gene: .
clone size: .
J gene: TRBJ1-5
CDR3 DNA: TGTGCCAGCAGTGCCGGACAGAGCAATCAGCCCCAGCATTTT
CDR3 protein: CASSAGQSNQPQHF